The source of this TCR beta chain is a study of blood T cell repertoires in COVID-19. On the study more broadly: Some COVID-19 samples were acute and others convalescent; all came from the United States, Italy and Spain. Sources were T cells, B-cell-depleted T cells, or PBMCs; the material itself was cDNA or gDNA.

Per the original data handling: Amplification with reference gene primers provided the estimates of nucleated cell counts. TCRdb keeps only in-frame clones here, not all; method: immunoSEQ multiplex PCR. The V and J calls and clone size come from that table; D and trimming were worked out from the DNA. There are roughly 150,000 clones in the sample; over 75% occur only once, and less than 8% lies in the top ten. The germline gives CDR1 LGHNA, CDR2 YNFKEQ. This CDR3 region has 18 residues. V lost 4 bases to trimming and J lost 5 bases, with 24 bases between them. Seattle patients were enrolled during active infection and followed longitudinally.

The origin of this receptor is a man of 80 years or more with COVID-19, enrolled during active disease. The genes are TRBV4-2 and TRBJ2-1; possible D gene TRBD2, 7 bases. The sample comprised peripheral blood. The DNA of the CDR3 is TGTGCCAGCAGCCCGCCCGAAGGGGGGGGATTAAGTGACAATGAGCAGTTCTTC. The encoded protein is CASSPPEGGGLSDNEQFF.